This is a list of T cell receptor beta chains from one sample in a study of cytomegalovirus exposure and HLA in healthy donors. TCRdb keeps only in-frame clones here, not all; method: immunoSEQ multiplex PCR. The sample carries about 190,000 clones, about 85% recorded once. The sequenced material came from PBMCs. Receptors originate from a boy between 2 and 10 years old in good health and CMV-seronegative. Both conserved end residues are part of each CDR3. The order of the fields is clone size, D gene, V gene, J gene, CDR3 protein, CDR3 DNA. The D gene is left open where the match is weak. The size entry is marked missing in some rows and otherwise reads once, few, many or a size class.

>NA|NA|TRBV6-1|TRBJ2-5
CASSAGGRGGETQYF
TGTGCCAGCAGCGCCGGGGGAAGGGGGGGAGAGACCCAGTACTTC
>NA|NA|TRBV28|TRBJ2-5
CASSSDQETQYF
TGTGCCAGTTCTAGCGATCAAGAGACCCAGTACTTC
>once|NA|TRBV30|TRBJ2-7
CAWSVSRDWETYEQYF
TGTGCCTGGAGTGTGAGCCGGGACTGGGAGACCTACGAGCAGTACTTC
>NA|TRBD2|TRBV5-1|TRBJ2-1
CASNLADNEQFF
TGCGCCAGCAACCTAGCGGACAATGAGCAGTTCTTC
>NA|TRBD1|TRBV5-8|TRBJ1-5
CASSLEGQGNQPQHF
TGTGCCAGCAGCTTGGAAGGACAGGGGAATCAGCCCCAGCATTTT
>NA|NA|TRBV2|TRBJ2-7
CASTGITYEQYF
TGTGCCAGCACAGGGATTACCTACGAGCAGTACTTC
>NA|NA|TRBV7-2|TRBJ1-2
CASSLGSGGGYGYTF
TGTGCCAGCAGCTTAGGTAGCGGGGGCGGCTATGGCTACACCTTC
>NA|TRBD1|TRBV27|TRBJ1-1
CASRRLDRAVMNTEAFF
TGTGCCAGCAGACGCCTGGACAGGGCAGTCATGAACACTGAAGCTTTCTTT
>NA|NA|TRBV5-1|TRBJ2-3
CASSTFPDGAGDTQYF
TGCGCCAGCAGCACGTTTCCGGACGGAGCGGGAGATACGCAGTATTTT
>NA|TRBD1|TRBV5-4|TRBJ2-7
CASSLEGGLRAYEQYF
TGTGCCAGCAGCTTGGAAGGGGGCCTACGAGCCTACGAGCAGTACTTC
>NA|NA|TRBV6-1|TRBJ1-1
CASSEALGPVAFF
TGTGCCAGCAGTGAAGCGCTAGGCCCCGTGGCTTTCTTT
>NA|NA|TRBV7-9|TRBJ2-5
CASRAASRETQYF
TGTGCCAGCCGCGCGGCGTCCCGGGAGACCCAGTACTTC
>NA|NA|TRBV28|TRBJ1-6
CASSLIGSSYNSPLHF
TGTGCCAGCAGTTTAATTGGGAGCTCCTATAATTCACCCCTCCACTTT
>NA|TRBD2|TRBV28|TRBJ2-7
CASSWLAEYYEQYF
TGTGCCAGCAGTTGGCTAGCGGAGTACTACGAGCAGTACTTC
>NA|NA|TRBV6-1|TRBJ2-5
CASAWGRETQYF
TGTGCCAGCGCTTGGGGGAGGGAGACCCAGTACTTC
>NA|NA|TRBV19|TRBJ1-4
CASSIVPTGTEKLFF
TGTGCCAGTAGTATAGTCCCCACAGGGACAGAAAAACTGTTTTTT
>once|NA|TRBV19|TRBJ2-2
CASRTTGSNGELFF
TGTGCCAGTAGAACAACAGGGAGTAACGGGGAGCTGTTTTTT
>once|NA|TRBV6-1|TRBJ2-3
CASSPGVRDTDTQYF
TGTGCCAGCAGTCCGGGGGTACGAGACACAGATACGCAGTATTTT
>NA|NA|TRBV5-1|TRBJ2-2
CASSLFPGSGELFF
TGCGCCAGCAGTCTCTTCCCGGGGTCCGGGGAGCTGTTTTTT
>NA|TRBD1|TRBV5-4|TRBJ2-5
CASSFSGTGGETQYF
TGTGCCAGCAGCTTTTCCGGGACAGGGGGAGAGACCCAGTACTTC
>NA|TRBD1|TRBV7-9|TRBJ1-5
CASSRGTGLGQPQHF
TGTGCCAGCAGCCGAGGGACAGGGCTCGGTCAGCCCCAGCATTTT
>few|NA|TRBV27|TRBJ2-5
CASSSGLTYQETQYF
TGTGCCAGCAGTTCGGGACTCACGTACCAAGAGACCCAGTACTTC
>once|TRBD2|TRBV29-1|TRBJ2-1
CSVGVSGHEQFF
TGCAGCGTTGGTGTTAGCGGGCATGAGCAGTTCTTC
>few|TRBD1|TRBV7-7|TRBJ2-2
CASSWGQASRELFF
TGTGCCAGCAGCTGGGGACAGGCTTCGAGGGAGCTGTTTTTT
>NA|TRBD2|TRBV6-1|TRBJ2-3
CASSSAGGPDTQYF
TGTGCCAGCAGTTCAGCGGGAGGGCCGGATACGCAGTATTTT
>NA|NA|TRBV5-1|TRBJ2-7
CASSLESGDLSYEQYF
TGCGCCAGCAGCTTGGAATCAGGGGACCTCTCCTACGAGCAGTACTTC
>NA|NA|TRBV5-1|TRBJ2-2
CASSLTMTGTGELFF
TGCGCCAGCAGCTTGACGATGACAGGTACCGGGGAGCTGTTTTTT
>NA|TRBD2|TRBV11-3|TRBJ2-1
CASSLDGTSFNEQFF
TGTGCCAGCAGCTTAGATGGGACTAGCTTCAATGAGCAGTTCTTC
>NA|NA|TRBV30|TRBJ2-3
CAWSGGEYTYTDTQYF
TGTGCCTGGAGTGGCGGGGAATATACATACACAGATACGCAGTATTTT
>NA|NA|TRBV11-1|TRBJ1-2
CASSYQEEGYTF
TGTGCCAGCAGTTACCAAGAGGAAGGCTACACCTTC
>few|NA|TRBV6-5|TRBJ2-2
CASSDRITGELFF
TGTGCCAGCTCTGACAGAATCACCGGGGAGCTGTTTTTT
>NA|NA|TRBV7-9|TRBJ2-3
CASSSAGGITDTQYF
TGTGCCAGCAGCTCCGCCGGAGGGATTACAGATACGCAGTATTTT
>NA|TRBD2|TRBV28|TRBJ2-1
CASSPGLAGEQFF
TGTGCCAGCAGTCCCGGACTAGCGGGAGAGCAGTTCTTC
>NA|NA|TRBV29-1|TRBJ2-3
CSGEGGTDTQYF
TGCAGCGGGGAGGGGGGTACAGATACGCAGTATTTT
>NA|TRBD1|TRBV10-3|TRBJ2-1
CAIRQGAFGNEQFF
TGTGCCATCAGACAGGGGGCTTTTGGAAATGAGCAGTTCTTC
>NA|TRBD1|TRBV7-2|TRBJ2-7
CASSPRDRGNYEQYF
TGTGCCAGCAGCCCACGGGACAGGGGGAATTACGAGCAGTACTTC
>NA|NA|TRBV29-1|TRBJ1-1
CSFGRGARLDTEAFF
TGCAGCTTCGGGCGGGGGGCGAGGTTGGACACTGAAGCTTTCTTT
>NA|NA|TRBV11-2|TRBJ2-3
CASSPTTSISGDTQYF
TGTGCCAGCAGCCCCACTACCTCGATTTCCGGAGATACGCAGTATTTT
>NA|TRBD1|TRBV14|TRBJ2-7
CASSQPGQGRYEQYF
TGTGCCAGCAGTCAGCCAGGACAGGGGAGGTACGAGCAGTACTTC
>NA|NA|TRBV7-2|TRBJ2-7
CASSLGLGRDEQYF
TGTGCCAGCAGCTTAGGGCTGGGCCGCGACGAGCAGTACTTC
>NA|NA|TRBV5-1|TRBJ2-4
CASSPSFAKNIQYF
TGCGCCAGCAGCCCTAGTTTTGCCAAAAACATTCAGTACTTC
>NA|TRBD1|TRBV7-9|TRBJ1-2
CASSLGGQGRSYGYTF
TGTGCCAGCAGCTTAGGCGGACAGGGAAGGAGCTATGGCTACACCTTC
>few|NA|TRBV2|TRBJ2-7
CASGPGQGSSYEQYF
TGTGCCAGCGGGCCGGGGCAGGGGAGCTCCTACGAGCAGTACTTC
>NA|TRBD1|TRBV29-1|TRBJ2-1
CSGGGPFYNEQFF
TGCAGCGGAGGGGGCCCCTTTTACAATGAGCAGTTCTTC
>NA|NA|TRBV9|TRBJ1-3
CASSPRTDFSGNTIYF
TGTGCCAGCAGCCCACGGACAGACTTCTCTGGAAACACCATATATTTT
>NA|NA|TRBV5-6|TRBJ2-5
CASSLGQGRRGDQYF
TGTGCCAGCAGCTTGGGTCAGGGAAGGAGAGGAGACCAGTACTTC
>NA|NA|TRBV28|TRBJ2-7
CASSPPGSRYEQYF
TGTGCCAGCAGTCCCCCGGGTTCCCGCTACGAGCAGTACTTC
>NA|TRBD2|TRBV2|TRBJ2-7
CASSEGLAGVQEEQYF
TGTGCCAGCAGTGAAGGACTAGCGGGAGTACAAGAAGAGCAGTACTTC
>NA|TRBD1|TRBV18|TRBJ2-1
CASSPTGAGGEQFF
TGTGCCAGCTCACCTACAGGGGCTGGGGGTGAGCAGTTCTTC
>NA|NA|TRBV7-9|TRBJ2-3
CASQGPTDTQYF
TGTGCCAGCCAGGGCCCCACAGATACGCAGTATTTT